Shown below are 29 T cell receptor beta chains from a single sample sequenced in a study of blood T cells in healthy people across ages. Next came a second PCR, run for roughly 6 to 11 cycles, which used a sample-barcoded 5' primer along with a J-beta primer mix. TCRdb ran MiXCR on the 5' RACE reads and lists one entry per CDR3 protein. The top ten clones hold around 16% of a sample with approximately 810,000 distinct CDR3 sequences, 29% of them seen once. The sample taken for sequencing was blood. The source of these receptors is a woman of 80 years or more in good health.

Note on this clonotype: A junction end diverges from the germline sequence, so it may reflect a read error. The chain carries TRBV10-3 and TRBJ2-6, with D perhaps given as TRBD1 or TRBD2 (5 bases each). The CDR3 loop spans 18 amino acids. Germline V gene lookup returns CDR1 ENHRY and CDR2 SYGVKD. The CDR3 region has the DNA TGTGCCATCAGTGAGGGACTGGGATCATCCTCTGGGGCCAACGTCCGGACTTTC. Its translation: CAISEGLGSSSGANVRTF.

Concerning this clonotype itself: A much larger clone lies a single base off, so this may be a read error. The rearrangement links TRBV10-1 to TRBJ2-6; TRBD1 agrees at 8 bases. Germline trimming cut 5 bases from V and 1 base from J; bases unmatched to any gene: 7. The CDR3 extends over 17 amino acids. Per the germline V gene, CDR1 is WNHNN and CDR2 is SYGVQD (reference sequence). This chain's CDR3 is CASSTGTGSSGANVLTF. The CDR3 bases are TGCGCCAGCAGTACCGGGACAGGCTCTTCTGGGGCCAACGTCCTGACTTTC.

This sequence joins TRBV29-1 and TRBJ2-2, with 10 bases aligning to TRBD1. Germline V gives CDR1 SQVTM, CDR2 ANQGSEA. V dropped 0 bases and J dropped 7; count of bases not matched to a gene: 5. CDR3 length equals 15 residues. Written as DNA, the CDR3 is TGCAGCGTTGAAGATGACAGGGGGCGTAGCGGGGAGCTGTTTTTT. Amino acids: CSVEDDRGRSGELFF.

This clonotype was recorded many times. As DNA, the CDR3 is TGTGCCAGCAGCCTCCCAGGGGGGCCATTCTATAATTCACCCCTCCACTTT. Its translation: CASSLPGGPFYNSPLHF. This sequence joins TRBV7-2 and TRBJ1-6; 7 bases are a match to TRBD1. CDR1 is SGHTA, CDR2 FQGNSA, per germline. V shed 5 bases, J shed 3 bases, and the junction held 10 bases outside the gene matches. The CDR3 contains 17 residues.

Concerning this clonotype: One end of the junction varies from germline; a read error may be responsible. The V and J genes are TRBV5-1 and TRBJ1-2, with D possibly TRBD1 on 5 matching bases. CDR1 and CDR2 (germline): SGHRS, YFSETQ. This CDR3 spans 15 amino acids. The CDR3 coding sequence is TGCGCCAGCAGCTTGGAGGGGAATGATAACTATGGCTGCACTTTC. Translating gives CASSLEGNDNYGCTF.

This chain uses TRBV7-2 with TRBJ1-6, with 7 bases fitting TRBD1. Germline V gives CDR1 SGHTA, CDR2 FQGNSA. V was clipped by 2 bases and J by 9 bases; unmatched bases: 7. The CDR3 spans 15 residues. The CDR3: CASSLRQGSGSPLHF. CDR3 nucleotide sequence: TGTGCCAGCAGCTTACGACAGGGCTCGGGTTCACCCCTCCACTTT.

Here the CDR3 DNA reads TGTGCCAGCAGTCCCCCTCGGGACCCTTATTCACCCCTCCACTTT. Its translation is CASSPPRDPYSPLHF. V and J are TRBV2 and TRBJ1-6; possibly TRBD1 for D (5 bases). Germline loops: CDR1 SNHLY, CDR2 FYNNEI. This CDR3 contains 15 residues. V was clipped by 5 bases and J by 8 bases, with 16 bases between them.

This clonotype was detected ten times or more. The chain employs TRBV7-2 and TRBJ2-1; 9 positions agree with TRBD2. Trimming cost V 5 bases and J 3 bases; bases outside gene matches: 8. The CDR3 length is 16 residues. Germline-derived CDR1 and CDR2 are SGHTA and FQGNSA. CDR3 DNA: TGTGCCAGCAGCCCTCTGGGTAGCGGGGGCTACAATGAGCAGTTCTTC. Its protein product is CASSPLGSGGYNEQFF.

On this clonotype itself: This may be a read error, as it is one base from a much larger clone. Given the absence of the conserved phenylalanine or tryptophan at the CDR3 end, a read error is likely. The gene calls are TRBV20-1 and TRBJ2-1; D not resolved. The germline CDR1 and CDR2 sequences are DFQATT and SNEGSKA (reference sequence). The CDR3 consists of 12 residues. V was clipped by 3 bases and J by 0 bases, with 3 bases between them. Here the CDR3 reads CSASLSYNEQFV. CDR3 coding DNA: TGCAGTGCTAGCCTCTCCTACAATGAGCAGTTCGTC.

This clonotype was found many times. One end of the junction varies from germline; a read error may be responsible. The chain couples TRBV6-1 to TRBJ1-2, with 11 bases aligning to TRBD1. Germline CDR1 reads MNHNS; CDR2 reads SASEGT. The CDR3 is made up of 15 amino acids. CDR3: CASSQADRGPYGYTF. The CDR3, as DNA: TGTGCCAGCAGTCAAGCGGACAGGGGGCCATATGGCTACACCTTC.

Regarding this clonotype: Being one base from a much bigger clone, this may be a read error. The genes are TRBV7-2 and TRBJ2-5; 9 positions agree with TRBD2. The V and J ends lost 6 bases and 11 bases, in that order; junction bases with no gene match: 13. Germline V gives CDR1 SGHTA, CDR2 FQGNSA. The CDR3 is made up of 14 amino acids. CDR3: CASRTSGVYNEQYF. As DNA, the CDR3 is TGTGCCAGCAGGACTAGCGGAGTTTACAATGAGCAGTACTTC. The full variable domain, with the rest looked up from reference TRBV7-2 and TRBJ2-5, is GAGVSQSPSNKVTEKGKDVELRCDPISGHTALYWYRQSLGQGLEFLIYFQGNSAPDKSGLPSDRFSAERTGGSVSTLTIQRTQQEDSAVYLCASRTSGVYNEQYFGPGTRLLVL.

This clonotype was observed a few times. Just one base apart from a much larger clone, this may be a read error. The V gene is TRBV2, the J gene TRBJ2-4; TRBD2 matches 7 bases. The CDR3 has 15 amino acids. The germline V gene encodes CDR1 SNHLY and CDR2 FYNNEI. V trimming: 8 bases; J trimming: 1 base; junction bases outside the gene matches: 8. The CDR3 sequence: CASRGDGVAKNIQYF. CDR3 coding DNA: TGTGCCAGCCGGGGGGACGGGGTGGCCAAAAACATTCAGTACTTC. Full variable domain (outside the CDR3, taken from reference TRBV2 and TRBJ2-4): EPEVTQTPSHQVTQMGQEVILRCVPISNHLYFYWYRQILGQKVEFLVSFYNNEISEKSEIFDDQFSVERPDGSNFTLKIRSTKLEDSAMYFCASRGDGVAKNIQYFGAGTRLSVL.

The V and J genes are TRBV28 and TRBJ2-2, with 8 bases matching TRBD2. The CDR3 contains 16 residues. V shed 7 bases, J shed 3 bases, and the junction held 10 bases outside the gene matches. Germline CDR1 reads MDHEN; CDR2 reads SYDVKM. Here the CDR3 DNA reads TGTGCCAGCAATTCCCCTCGGGGGGGGCACACCGGGGAGCTGTTTTTT. This translates into CASNSPRGGHTGELFF.

The chain has TRBV20-1 and TRBJ2-5; D might be TRBD1 (6 bases). The CDR3 loop spans 11 amino acids. Trimming pared 4 bases from V and 11 bases from J, leaving 14 bases between. The germline V gene encodes CDR1 DFQATT and CDR2 SNEGSKA (reference sequence). The CDR3 sequence is CSATLQGEQYF. The CDR3 coding sequence is TGCAGTGCTACGTTACAGGGTGAGCAGTACTTC.

J is TRBJ1-1 and V is TRBV25-1; TRBD1 agrees at 9 bases. The CDR3 runs to 15 residues. V was pared by 7 bases and J by 1 base, with 7 bases of the junction left unmatched. CDR1 is MGHDK and CDR2 is SYGVNS in the germline V gene. This CDR3 is CASTRDRVKNTEAFF. In DNA, the CDR3 is TGTGCCAGCACAAGGGACAGGGTTAAGAACACTGAAGCTTTCTTT.

About this clonotype: A read error is possible here, since a much larger clone lies one base away. The chain is built from TRBV3-1 and TRBJ1-5, with a possible D match to TRBD1 (5 bases). This CDR3 spans 15 amino acids. The germline V gene encodes CDR1 LGHDT and CDR2 YNNKEL (reference sequence). The CDR3: CANSQDRGYNQPQHF. In nucleotides, the CDR3 is TGTGCCAACAGCCAAGATCGGGGGTACAATCAGCCCCAGCATTTT.

Comments on this clonotype: Given a much more abundant clone one base away, this may be a read error. In nucleotides, the CDR3 is TGCAGTGCTACCGGGACAGGGGCAAGAAATGAGCAGTACTTC. Its protein product is CSATGTGARNEQYF. The chain links TRBV20-1 to TRBJ2-7; 10 bases fit TRBD1. Germline loops: CDR1 DFQATT, CDR2 SNEGSKA (reference sequence). The CDR3 runs 14 residues. The V and J ends lost 4 bases and 7 bases, in that order; junction bases with no gene match: 10.

Regarding this clonotype: The junction shows a germline mismatch at one end, possibly a read error. This chain joins TRBV12-3 or TRBV12-4 and TRBJ2-3; 8 positions agree with TRBD1. The CDR3 consists of 16 residues. CDR3 DNA sequence: TGTACCAGCAGTTTCTCCTGGACAGGGCTCGCAGATACGCAGTATTTT. Amino acid sequence: CTSSFSWTGLADTQYF.

The V gene is TRBV2, the J gene TRBJ1-3; unclear D gene. CDR1 is SNHLY and CDR2 is FYNNEI in the germline V gene. The CDR3 runs to 13 residues. The V end lost 8 bases, the J end lost 1 base, and 9 bases lay between the germline ends. The DNA for the CDR3 is TGTGCCAGCTGCAGCTTGTCTGGAAACACCATATATTTT. Residues: CASCSLSGNTIYF.

This clonotype was seen a few times. This could be a read error, since a much larger clone is one nucleotide away. The chain joins TRBV25-1 to TRBJ2-1; no clear D. The CDR3 sequence is 15 residues long. Germline V gene data show CDR1 as MGHDK and CDR2 as SYGVNS. V lost 3 bases to trimming and J lost 13 bases, with 22 bases between them. The CDR3 loop is CASSDLSLLQETQFF. CDR3 sequence (DNA): TGTGCCAGCAGTGACCTAAGCCTGTTACAAGAGACCCAGTTCTTC. The complete variable domain, with remaining parts taken from reference TRBV25-1 and TRBJ2-1, reads EADIYQTPRYLVIGTGKKITLECSQTMGHDKMYWYQQDPGMELHLIHYSYGVNSTEKGDLSSESTVSRIRTEHFPLTLESARPSHTSQYLCASSDLSLLQETQFFGPGTRLTVL.

The J gene is TRBJ2-7, the V gene TRBV15; no definite D call. CDR3 size: 15 residues. CDR1 is LNHNV, CDR2 YYDKDF, per germline (reference sequence). Trimming took off 3 bases at V and 0 bases at J, with 12 bases between the two ends. The CDR3 DNA is TGTGCCACCAGCAGTACCTCAGGCGCCTCCTACGAGCAGTACTTC. Amino acid sequence: CATSSTSGASYEQYF.

This clonotype came up once. The gene calls are TRBV20-1 and TRBJ2-1; the match to TRBD2 covers 8 bases. The V gene end was trimmed by 4 bases and the J gene end by 4 bases; junction bases not matched to a gene: 6. The CDR3 covers 14 residues. CDR1 and CDR2 from the germline V gene are DFQATT and SNEGSKA (reference sequence). CDR3 in amino acids: CSAIQRGRYNEQFF. DNA of the CDR3: TGCAGTGCTATTCAGCGGGGGAGGTACAATGAGCAGTTCTTC.

This clonotype was seen a handful of times. Here the CDR3 reads CASGTGDGNQPQHF. For the CDR3, the DNA is TGTGCCAGCGGGACAGGGGACGGCAATCAGCCCCAGCATTTT. The genes are TRBV12-3 or TRBV12-4 and TRBJ1-5; 10 positions agree with TRBD1. The V and J ends lost 8 bases and 2 bases, in that order; junction bases with no gene match: 3. CDR3 length equals 14 residues.

This clonotype was recorded a few times. This sequence joins TRBV10-3 and TRBJ2-2; tentatively, D is TRBD2 (5 bases). Trimming pared 2 bases from V and 12 bases from J, leaving 16 bases between. CDR1 ENHRY and CDR2 SYGVKD come from the germline V gene. The CDR3 is 14 amino acids. Written as DNA, the CDR3 is TGTGCCATCAGTGAGAGGGCTTCCGAGGGCCAGCTGTTTTTT. This encodes CAISERASEGQLFF.

The chain recombines TRBV9 with TRBJ2-5; D assignment may be TRBD1 or TRBD2 (5 bases each). Trimming stripped 0 bases from V and 11 bases from J, with 17 bases between. Germline V CDR1 and CDR2: SGDLS, YYNGEE. The CDR3 consists of 14 residues. CDR3 sequence (DNA): TGTGCCAGCAGCGTAGTAGCGACAGACAGTGAGCAGTACTTC. The encoded protein is CASSVVATDSEQYF.

With respect to this clonotype: A much larger clone differs from this one at a single base, so this may be a read error. The chain couples TRBV5-1 to TRBJ2-1; D uncertain. The CDR3 consists of 14 residues. The V end was cut by 0 bases, the J end by 9 bases, with 13 bases between. CDR1 is SGHRS and CDR2 is YFSETQ in the germline V gene. Here the CDR3 reads CASSLVATGSEQFF. CDR3 coding DNA: TGCGCCAGCAGCTTGGTGGCTACGGGCAGTGAGCAGTTCTTC.

This clonotype was picked up many times. This chain links TRBV12-3 or TRBV12-4 with TRBJ2-3; TRBD1 agrees at 11 bases. V was clipped by 4 bases and J by 3 bases; unmatched bases: 3. The CDR3 covers 15 residues. CDR3 in amino acids: CASSWTGGVTDTQYF. The CDR3, as DNA: TGTGCCAGCAGTTGGACAGGGGGCGTAACAGATACGCAGTATTTT.

Only a few counts were recorded for this clonotype. A much larger clone lies one base from this, so it may be a read error. V usage is TRBV6-2 or TRBV6-3 and J usage is TRBJ2-5, with 9 bases matching TRBD2. CDR3 size: 15 residues. In germline, CDR1 is MNHEY, CDR2 SVGEGT. The V gene end was trimmed by 2 bases and the J gene end by 5 bases; junction bases not matched to a gene: 6. The chain's CDR3 is CASSYTGLAGETQYF. The DNA for the CDR3 is TGTGCCAGCAGTTACACGGGACTAGCTGGGGAGACCCAGTACTTC.

This clonotype has a count of ten or more. The chain recombines TRBV5-5 with TRBJ2-3, with 15 positions matching TRBD2. Losses at the gene ends were 4 bases for V and 3 bases for J; bases not matched to a gene: 6. This CDR3 has 17 amino acids. CDR1 and CDR2 (germline): SGHKS, YYEKEE (reference sequence). The CDR3 here is CASSVGLAGGPTDTQYF. The CDR3, as DNA: TGTGCCAGCAGCGTGGGACTAGCGGGGGGACCTACAGATACGCAGTATTTT.